The 23 T cell receptor beta chains reported below all come from one sample, sequenced in a study of blood T cell repertoires in COVID-19. Data came from immunoSEQ multiplex PCR; TCRdb stores just in-frame clones and leaves some out. The sample lists about 280,000 clones, about four fifths occurring once. The sequencing sample was made of peripheral blood. Every receptor here comes from a woman aged 45-59 years who had recovered from COVID-19.

At least ten counts were recorded for this clone. This chain links TRBV5-6 with TRBJ1-5; 7 positions match TRBD1. V was clipped by 0 bases and J by 0 bases; unmatched bases: 3. The CDR3 extends over 16 amino acids. Germline V gene lookup returns CDR1 SGHDT and CDR2 YYEEEE. CDR3 nucleotides: TGTGCCAGCAGCTTGGGCAGGGGGAATAGCAATCAGCCCCAGCATTTT. Translation: CASSLGRGNSNQPQHF.

The V gene is TRBV7-2, the J gene TRBJ1-2; weak D call: TRBD1 (5 bases). Germline CDR1 and CDR2: SGHTA and FQGNSA. V shed 3 bases and J shed 4 bases, with 6 bases lying between them. CDR3 length: 12 amino acids. The CDR3 region has the DNA TGTGCCAGCAGCTTGGGACTCTATGGCTACACCTTC. It is translated as CASSLGLYGYTF. Combining the CDR3 with reference TRBV7-2 and TRBJ1-2 gives the whole variable domain GAGVSQSPSNKVTEKGKDVELRCDPISGHTALYWYRQSLGQGLEFLIYFQGNSAPDKSGLPSDRFSAERTGGSVSTLTIQRTQQEDSAVYLCASSLGLYGYTFGSGTRLTVV.

J is TRBJ1-1 and V is TRBV6-5, with TRBD1 as a possible D gene (5 bases). V was pared by 0 bases and J by 0 bases, with 8 bases between. Germline CDR1 reads MNHEY; CDR2 reads SVGAGI. This CDR3 comprises 15 residues. CDR3: CASSYSEGMNTEAFF. CDR3 in DNA: TGTGCCAGCAGTTACTCGGAGGGGATGAACACTGAAGCTTTCTTT.

This chain joins TRBV11-2 and TRBJ2-2; 8 bases are shared with TRBD2. The J segment lost 6 bases and the V segment lost 3 bases, leaving 6 bases of the junction unmatched. Germline V gene sequence: CDR1 SGHAT, CDR2 FQNNGV. The CDR3 is 15 residues long. The DNA for the CDR3 is TGTGCCAGCAGCTTTAGCGGGATGGCGTCCGGGGAGCTGTTTTTT. Its protein is CASSFSGMASGELFF. The whole variable domain, remainder taken from reference TRBV11-2 and TRBJ2-2, is EAGVAQSPRYKIIEKRQSVAFWCNPISGHATLYWYQQILGQGPKLLIQFQNNGVVDDSQLPKDRFSAERLKGVDSTLKIQPAKLEDSAVYLCASSFSGMASGELFFGEGSRLTVL.

This clone was counted a few times. The chain recombines TRBV28 with TRBJ2-7; possibly TRBD2 for D (7 bases). This CDR3 is built from 14 residues. The V gene lost 6 bases and the J gene lost 2 bases, with 14 bases spanning the gap. Germline loops: CDR1 MDHEN, CDR2 SYDVKM. CDR3 in DNA: TGTGCCAGCAGCCGGCGGGGGCCCCCCTACGAGCAGTACTTC. Protein product: CASSRRGPPYEQYF. The full variable domain, completed using reference TRBV28 and TRBJ2-7, is DVKVTQSSRYLVKRTGEKVFLECVQDMDHENMFWYRQDPGLGLRLIYFSYDVKMKEKGDIPEGYSVSREKKERFSLILESASTNQTSMYLCASSRRGPPYEQYFGPGTRLTVT.

V is TRBV28 and J is TRBJ1-4; unclear D gene. CDR1 is MDHEN, CDR2 SYDVKM, per germline. With 3 bases removed from V and 3 bases from J, the gap between germline ends came to 11 bases. The CDR3 is 15 amino acids. The CDR3 loop is CASSFLGSSNEKLFF. CDR3 DNA sequence: TGTGCCAGCAGTTTTCTCGGTAGTTCTAATGAAAAACTGTTTTTT.

The V call is TRBV4-2, the J call TRBJ1-4; D call uncertain. The CDR3 extends over 16 amino acids. Germline V gene data show CDR1 as LGHNA and CDR2 as YNFKEQ. Deletions cut 1 base from V and 4 bases from J, with 13 bases between. The CDR3: CASSQGTGVLNEKLFF. For the CDR3, the DNA is TGTGCCAGCAGCCAAGGGACTGGAGTCCTTAATGAAAAACTGTTTTTT.

J is TRBJ2-2 and V is TRBV18; 9 bases align to TRBD1. CDR1 KGHSH and CDR2 LQKENI come from the germline V gene. This CDR3 is built from 16 residues. With 3 bases clipped from V and 6 bases from J, the junction kept 8 bases outside the gene matches. CDR3 region: CASSPSRDRVSGELFF. As DNA, the CDR3 is TGTGCCAGCTCACCGTCCCGGGACAGGGTTTCCGGGGAGCTGTTTTTT.

The chain employs TRBV19 and TRBJ2-3; D is perhaps TRBD2 (5 bases). Germline assignment: CDR1 LNHDA and CDR2 SQIVND (reference sequence). Trimming cost V 6 bases and J 0 bases, with 25 bases left between them. The CDR3 totals 19 residues. The CDR3 DNA reads TGTGCCAGTAGCTCCTTAGAACTAGTCGGATACACTAGCACAGATACGCAGTATTTT. Its translation is CASSSLELVGYTSTDTQYF.

The chain uses TRBV3-1 (or the pseudogene TRBV3-2) and TRBJ1-2; 7 nucleotides agree with TRBD1. The J segment lost 6 bases and the V segment lost 1 base, leaving 2 bases of the junction unmatched. The germline CDR1 and CDR2 sequences are LGHDT and YNNKEL (reference sequence). The CDR3 is made up of 13 amino acids. The CDR3 DNA reads TGTGCCAGCAGCCAAGTACAGGGGAATGGCTACACCTTC. It yields the protein CASSQVQGNGYTF.

The rearrangement links TRBV11-2 to TRBJ2-3, with 9 nucleotides matching TRBD2. Trimming removed 4 bases from V and 12 bases from J; junction bases left unmatched: 8. The CDR3 is 13 residues long. Looked up from germline, CDR1 is SGHAT and CDR2 is FQNNGV. CDR3 region: CASSSKGTSLQYF. The CDR3 nucleotides read TGTGCCAGCAGCTCAAAAGGGACTAGCTTACAGTATTTT.

This chain connects TRBV27 to TRBJ1-1; 8 nucleotides match TRBD1. The CDR3 contains 21 residues. The junction had 27 bases not matched to a gene; V was cut back by 4 bases and J by 5 bases. Germline CDR1 is MNHEY and CDR2 is SMNVEV (reference sequence). The CDR3 nucleotides are TGTGCCAGCAGTTCCCCAACACTAAGCAGGGGGCGAATATCGGTAACTACTGAAGCTTTCTTT. It translates to CASSSPTLSRGRISVTTEAFF.

The V call is TRBV27, the J call TRBJ1-2; TRBD1 matches 10 bases. The CDR3 contains 12 residues. Germline lookup yields CDR1 MNHEY and CDR2 SMNVEV (reference sequence). V gave up 8 bases and J gave up 8 bases; unmatched junction bases: 5. The CDR3 sequence is CASWTGGRGYTF. CDR3 coding DNA: TGTGCCAGCTGGACAGGGGGGCGAGGCTACACCTTC.

V is TRBV6-2 or TRBV6-3 and J is TRBJ2-6; 10 bases align to TRBD2. The trim removed 2 bases at V and 2 bases at J, leaving 9 bases unmatched. This CDR3 has 19 amino acids. CDR1 and CDR2 (germline): MNHEY, SVGEGT. The CDR3 DNA follows: TGTGCCAGCAGTTACGCGGCTAGCGGGAGTAAAACTGGGGCCAACGTCCTGACTTTC. It yields the protein CASSYAASGSKTGANVLTF.

The V gene is TRBV28, the J gene TRBJ1-2; unclear D gene. Deletions cut 3 bases from V and 4 bases from J, with 9 bases between. Germline V CDR1 and CDR2: MDHEN, SYDVKM. The length of the CDR3 is 13 residues. The CDR3 DNA reads TGTGCCAGCAGTTTTGGTAACATCTATGGCTACACCTTC. The encoded protein is CASSFGNIYGYTF.

The chain has TRBV6-4 and TRBJ1-5; D possibly corresponds to TRBD1 (5 bases). Looked up from germline, CDR1 is MRHNA and CDR2 is SNTAGT. The CDR3 sequence is 14 residues long. Trimming pared 2 bases from V and 7 bases from J, leaving 12 bases between. The CDR3 sequence is CASSDGGGVQPQHF. The DNA for the CDR3 is TGTGCCAGCAGTGACGGCGGGGGAGTGCAGCCCCAGCATTTT.

The rearrangement joins TRBV28 to TRBJ1-2; the match to TRBD1 covers 8 bases. The germline V gene encodes CDR1 MDHEN and CDR2 SYDVKM. The CDR3 is 12 amino acids. J gave up 10 bases and V 5 bases, and 6 bases lay outside the gene matches. The CDR3 reads CASSRTGLDYTF. CDR3 DNA: TGTGCCAGCAGTCGGACAGGGCTGGACTACACCTTC.

The chain's CDR3 is CASSQTGPGELFF. In DNA, the CDR3 is TGTGCCAGCAGCCAAACAGGGCCCGGGGAGCTGTTTTTT. V is TRBV7-3 and J is TRBJ2-2, with TRBD1 as a possible D gene (6 bases). Trimming cost V 5 bases and J 6 bases, with 10 bases left between them. The length of the CDR3 is 13 residues. Germline V gene data show CDR1 as SGHTA and CDR2 as FQGTGA.

The J gene is TRBJ2-1, the V gene TRBV9; 14 bases are a match to TRBD2. The CDR3 is 18 residues long. CDR1 and CDR2 from the germline V gene are SGDLS and YYNGEE. J was trimmed by 6 bases and V by 1 base; bases with no gene match: 9. The DNA of the CDR3 is TGTGCCAGCAGCGTAAGCCGACTTGGGACTAGCGGGAGCAATGAGCAGTTCTTC. The encoded protein is CASSVSRLGTSGSNEQFF.

The chain has TRBV30 and TRBJ1-6; no definite D call. This CDR3 contains 13 residues. Per germline, CDR1 GTSNPN and CDR2 SVGIG (reference sequence). The V gene lost 4 bases and the J gene lost 7 bases, with 11 bases spanning the gap. The CDR3 region is CAWNSDYNSPLHF. CDR3 nucleotides: TGTGCCTGGAATTCGGACTACAATTCACCCCTCCACTTT.

The chain joins TRBV11-2 to TRBJ1-2; 7 bases fit TRBD1. V lost 4 bases to trimming and J lost 8 bases; unmatched junction nucleotides: 7. Germline V gives CDR1 SGHAT, CDR2 FQNNGV. This CDR3 contains 13 residues. This CDR3 reads CASSSTGVGGYTF. Here the CDR3 DNA reads TGTGCCAGCAGCTCAACAGGGGTCGGGGGCTACACCTTC.

This chain uses TRBV9 with TRBJ2-3; D remains ambiguous. The CDR3 length is 14 residues. Trimming shortened V by 4 bases and J by 1 base, and 10 bases separated the two germline ends. The germline gives CDR1 SGDLS, CDR2 YYNGEE. DNA of the CDR3: TGTGCCAGCAGCCCAAGACAAGGCACAGATACGCAGTATTTT. Its translation: CASSPRQGTDTQYF.

This rearrangement joins TRBV7-2 to TRBJ1-2; D may be TRBD1 (5 bases). V was trimmed by 4 bases and J by 4 bases, leaving 13 bases between them. The CDR3 contains 14 residues. Germline values: CDR1 SGHTA, CDR2 FQGNSA. The CDR3 loop reads CASSSPGGAYGYTF. The CDR3 DNA is TGTGCCAGCAGCTCCCCGGGCGGGGCCTATGGCTACACCTTC. Together with reference TRBV7-2 and TRBJ1-2, the CDR3 gives the full variable domain: GAGVSQSPSNKVTEKGKDVELRCDPISGHTALYWYRQSLGQGLEFLIYFQGNSAPDKSGLPSDRFSAERTGGSVSTLTIQRTQQEDSAVYLCASSSPGGAYGYTFGSGTRLTVV.